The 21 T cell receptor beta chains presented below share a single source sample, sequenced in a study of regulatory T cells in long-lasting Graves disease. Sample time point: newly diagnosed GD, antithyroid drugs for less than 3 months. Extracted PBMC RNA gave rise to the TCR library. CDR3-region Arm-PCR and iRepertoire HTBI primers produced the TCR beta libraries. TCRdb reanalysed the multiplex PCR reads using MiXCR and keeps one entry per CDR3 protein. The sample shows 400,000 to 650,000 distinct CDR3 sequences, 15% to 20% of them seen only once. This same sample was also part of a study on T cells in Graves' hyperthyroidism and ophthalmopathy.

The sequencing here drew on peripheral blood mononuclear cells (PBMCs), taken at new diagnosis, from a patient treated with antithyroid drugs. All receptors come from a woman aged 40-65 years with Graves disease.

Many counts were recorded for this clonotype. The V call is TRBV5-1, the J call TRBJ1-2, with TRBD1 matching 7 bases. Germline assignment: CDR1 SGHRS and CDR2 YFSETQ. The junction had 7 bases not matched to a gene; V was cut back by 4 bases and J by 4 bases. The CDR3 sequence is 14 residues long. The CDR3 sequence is CASSLNRDSYGYTF. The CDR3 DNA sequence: TGCGCCAGCAGCCTTAACCGGGACAGCTATGGCTACACCTTC.

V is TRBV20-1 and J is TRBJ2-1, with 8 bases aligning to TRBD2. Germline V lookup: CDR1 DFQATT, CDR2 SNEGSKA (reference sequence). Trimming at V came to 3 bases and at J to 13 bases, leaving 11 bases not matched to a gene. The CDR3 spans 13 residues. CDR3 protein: CSASRGGPGEQFF. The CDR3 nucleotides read TGCAGTGCTAGTCGGGGGGGCCCCGGTGAACAGTTCTTC.

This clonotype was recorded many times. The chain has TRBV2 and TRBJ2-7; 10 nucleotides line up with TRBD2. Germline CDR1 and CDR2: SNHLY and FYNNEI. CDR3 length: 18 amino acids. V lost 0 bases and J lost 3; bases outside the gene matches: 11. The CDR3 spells CASSEAYSGTSVNYEQYF. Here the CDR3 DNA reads TGTGCCAGCAGTGAAGCGTACTCCGGGACTAGCGTGAACTACGAGCAGTACTTC.

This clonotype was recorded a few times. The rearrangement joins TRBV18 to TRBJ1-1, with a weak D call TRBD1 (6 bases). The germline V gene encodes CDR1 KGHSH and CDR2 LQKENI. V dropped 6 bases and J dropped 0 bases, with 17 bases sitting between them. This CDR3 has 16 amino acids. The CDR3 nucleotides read TGTGCCAGCTCCTTAGTCGCAGGGGCCATGAACACTGAAGCTTTCTTT. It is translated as CASSLVAGAMNTEAFF.

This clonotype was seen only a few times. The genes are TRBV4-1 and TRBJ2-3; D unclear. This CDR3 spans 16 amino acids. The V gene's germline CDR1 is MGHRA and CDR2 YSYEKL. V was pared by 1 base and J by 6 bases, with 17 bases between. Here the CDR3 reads CASSQVLTPRRDTQYF. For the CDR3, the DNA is TGCGCCAGCAGCCAAGTCCTGACACCTAGGCGGGATACGCAGTATTTT.

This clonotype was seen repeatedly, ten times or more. CDR3 nucleotides: TGCGCCAGCAGCTTAAGGGGACTCCGGGACAGCAAGGGGAAGCTGTTTTTT. Encoded protein: CASSLRGLRDSKGKLFF. This chain connects TRBV5-1 to TRBJ1-4; 7 bases align to TRBD1. CDR3 length equals 17 residues. Germline CDR1 is SGHRS and CDR2 is YFSETQ. V dropped 2 bases and J dropped 14; count of bases not matched to a gene: 21.

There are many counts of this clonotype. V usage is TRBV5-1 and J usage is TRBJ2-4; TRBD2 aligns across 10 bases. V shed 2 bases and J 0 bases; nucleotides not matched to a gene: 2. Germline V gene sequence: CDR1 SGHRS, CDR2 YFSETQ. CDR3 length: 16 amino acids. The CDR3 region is CASSFTSGVAKNIQYF. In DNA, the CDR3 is TGCGCCAGCAGCTTTACTAGCGGGGTAGCCAAAAACATTCAGTACTTC. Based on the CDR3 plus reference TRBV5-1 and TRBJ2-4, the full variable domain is KAGVTQTPRYLIKTRGQQVTLSCSPISGHRSVSWYQQTPGQGLQFLFEYFSETQRNKGNFPGRFSGRQFSNSRSEMNVSTLELGDSALYLCASSFTSGVAKNIQYFGAGTRLSVL.

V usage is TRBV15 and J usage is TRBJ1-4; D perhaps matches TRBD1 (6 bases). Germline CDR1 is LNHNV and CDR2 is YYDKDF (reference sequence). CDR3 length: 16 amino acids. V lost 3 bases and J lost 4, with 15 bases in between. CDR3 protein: CATSSRSGAGNEKLFF. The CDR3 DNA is TGTGCCACCAGCAGCCGCTCAGGGGCCGGTAATGAAAAACTGTTTTTT.

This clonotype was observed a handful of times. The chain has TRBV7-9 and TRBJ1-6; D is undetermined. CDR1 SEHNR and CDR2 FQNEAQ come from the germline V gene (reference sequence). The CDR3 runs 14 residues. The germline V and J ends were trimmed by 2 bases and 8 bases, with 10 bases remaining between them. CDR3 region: CASSLNSKDSPLHF. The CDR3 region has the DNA TGTGCCAGCAGCTTAAACAGTAAGGATTCACCCCTCCACTTT.

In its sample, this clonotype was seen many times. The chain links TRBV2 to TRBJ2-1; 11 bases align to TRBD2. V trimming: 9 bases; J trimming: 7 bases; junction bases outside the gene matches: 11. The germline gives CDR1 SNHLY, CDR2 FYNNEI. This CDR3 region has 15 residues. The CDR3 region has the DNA TGTGCCAGTCTTAGCGGGGGGGCCGAGCGGAATGAGCAGTTCTTC. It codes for CASLSGGAERNEQFF.

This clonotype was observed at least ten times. CDR3 bases: TGTGCCAGCAGCGAGGGACTCGGCAATCAGCCCCAGCATTTT. Its protein is CASSEGLGNQPQHF. The chain links TRBV5-5 to TRBJ1-5; weak D call: TRBD1 (5 bases). This CDR3 is built from 14 residues. CDR1 is SGHKS, CDR2 YYEKEE, per germline (reference sequence). V lost 4 bases and J 2 bases, leaving 10 bases between the germline ends.

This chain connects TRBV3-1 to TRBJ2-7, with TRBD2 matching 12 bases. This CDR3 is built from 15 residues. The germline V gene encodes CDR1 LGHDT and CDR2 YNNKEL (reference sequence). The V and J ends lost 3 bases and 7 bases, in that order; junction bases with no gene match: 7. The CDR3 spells CASSQSSGGAWEQYF. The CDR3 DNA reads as TGTGCCAGCAGCCAGTCTAGCGGGGGGGCTTGGGAGCAGTACTTC.

Here the CDR3 reads CSASSIVNTEAFF. As DNA, the CDR3 is TGCAGTGCTTCTTCAATCGTTAACACTGAAGCTTTCTTT. The rearrangement links TRBV20-1 to TRBJ1-1; D ambiguous. The germline V and J ends were trimmed by 5 bases and 2 bases, with 12 bases remaining between them. Germline values: CDR1 DFQATT, CDR2 SNEGSKA (reference sequence). The CDR3 is made up of 13 amino acids.

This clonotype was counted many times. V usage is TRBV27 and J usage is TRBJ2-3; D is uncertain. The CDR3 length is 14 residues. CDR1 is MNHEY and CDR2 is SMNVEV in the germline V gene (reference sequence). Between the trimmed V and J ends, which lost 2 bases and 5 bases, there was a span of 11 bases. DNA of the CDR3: TGTGCCAGCAGTTTAGCCCCCTTTGGAGATACGCAGTATTTT. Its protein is CASSLAPFGDTQYF.

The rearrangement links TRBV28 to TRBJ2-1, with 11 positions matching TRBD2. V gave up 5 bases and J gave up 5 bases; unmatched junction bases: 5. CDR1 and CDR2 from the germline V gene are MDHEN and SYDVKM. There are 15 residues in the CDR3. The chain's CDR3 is CASSPLTSGNNEQFF. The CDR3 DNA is TGTGCCAGCAGTCCCCTGACTAGCGGGAACAATGAGCAGTTCTTC.

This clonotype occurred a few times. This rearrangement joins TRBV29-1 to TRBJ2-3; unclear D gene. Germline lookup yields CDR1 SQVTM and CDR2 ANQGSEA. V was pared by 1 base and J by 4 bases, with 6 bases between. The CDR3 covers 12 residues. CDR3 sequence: CSVEGVPDTQYF. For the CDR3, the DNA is TGCAGCGTTGAAGGGGTCCCAGATACGCAGTATTTT.

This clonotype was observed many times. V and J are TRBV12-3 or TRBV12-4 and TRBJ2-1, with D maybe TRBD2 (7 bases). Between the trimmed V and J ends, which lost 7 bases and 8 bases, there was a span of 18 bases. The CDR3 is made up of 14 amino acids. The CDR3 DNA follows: TGTGCCAGCAAATCCCCAAGGGGGGGGGATGAGCAGTTCTTC. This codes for CASKSPRGGDEQFF.

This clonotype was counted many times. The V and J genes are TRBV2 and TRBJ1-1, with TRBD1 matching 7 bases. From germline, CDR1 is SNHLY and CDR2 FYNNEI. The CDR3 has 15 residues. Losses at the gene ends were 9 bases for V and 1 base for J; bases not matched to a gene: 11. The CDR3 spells CASKGSGGPNTEAFF. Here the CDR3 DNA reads TGTGCCAGTAAGGGTTCAGGGGGACCGAACACTGAAGCTTTCTTT.

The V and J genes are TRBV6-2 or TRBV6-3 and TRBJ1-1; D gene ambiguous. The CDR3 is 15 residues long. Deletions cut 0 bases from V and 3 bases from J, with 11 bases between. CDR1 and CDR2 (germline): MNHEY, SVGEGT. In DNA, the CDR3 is TGTGCCAGCAGTTACTCCTACAATACCGACACTGAAGCTTTCTTT. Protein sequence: CASSYSYNTDTEAFF.

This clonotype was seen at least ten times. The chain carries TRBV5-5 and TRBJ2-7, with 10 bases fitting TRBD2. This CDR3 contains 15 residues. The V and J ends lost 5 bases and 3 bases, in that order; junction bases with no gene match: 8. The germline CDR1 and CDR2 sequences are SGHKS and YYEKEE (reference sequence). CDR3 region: CASRWGLAGDYEQYF. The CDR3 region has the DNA TGTGCCAGCAGGTGGGGGCTAGCGGGAGACTACGAGCAGTACTTC.

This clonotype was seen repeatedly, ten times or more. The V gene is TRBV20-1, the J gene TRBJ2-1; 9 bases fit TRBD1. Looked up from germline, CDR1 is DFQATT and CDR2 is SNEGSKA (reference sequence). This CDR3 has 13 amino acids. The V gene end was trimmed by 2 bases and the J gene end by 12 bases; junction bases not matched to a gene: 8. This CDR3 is CSARRWDRETQFF. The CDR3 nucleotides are TGCAGTGCTAGACGATGGGACAGGGAGACGCAGTTCTTC.